This passage covers 30 T cell receptor beta chains from one sample sequenced in a study of T cell responses to AZD1222 COVID-19 vaccine. The repertoire was sequenced with immunoSEQ multiplex PCR; TCRdb's copy has only in-frame clones and lacks some. This sample has roughly 200,000 clones; 90% to 95% occur once, and the top ten carry around 1%. The input for sequencing was peripheral blood, taken 28 days after the second dose of the MenACWY control vaccine. These receptors came from an adult who received the MenACWY meningococcal vaccine as a control.

The chain is built from TRBV15 and TRBJ1-3, with D tentatively TRBD1 (5 bases). Germline CDR1 LNHNV, CDR2 YYDKDF (reference sequence). The CDR3 is 15 residues long. V lost 3 bases and J lost 0, with 9 bases in between. Written as DNA, the CDR3 is TGTGCCACCAGCAGTTTCGGGGCCTCTGGAAACACCATATATTTT. Its protein is CATSSFGASGNTIYF.

V and J are TRBV7-9 and TRBJ1-1; D gene uncertain. The CDR3 extends over 17 amino acids. Between the trimmed V and J ends, which lost 0 bases and 4 bases, there was a span of 18 bases. The germline gives CDR1 SEHNR, CDR2 FQNEAQ (reference sequence). CDR3 amino acids: CASSLAGYIIDATEAFF. The DNA of the CDR3 is TGTGCCAGCAGCTTAGCCGGGTATATTATTGATGCCACTGAAGCTTTCTTT.

This chain links TRBV12-3 or TRBV12-4 with TRBJ1-2; 7 nucleotides align to TRBD1. J lost 6 bases, V lost 4 bases, and 2 bases had no gene match. CDR3 length equals 12 residues. As DNA, the CDR3 is TGTGCCAGCAGTTCCGGGACAGATGGCTACACCTTC. This encodes CASSSGTDGYTF.

J is TRBJ2-7 and V is TRBV11-2; no firm D call. Deletions cut 2 bases from V and 5 bases from J, with 4 bases between. CDR3 length: 11 residues. Germline-derived CDR1 and CDR2 are SGHAT and FQNNGV. The CDR3 loop reads CASSLSHEQYF. Here the CDR3 DNA reads TGTGCCAGCAGCTTATCCCACGAGCAGTACTTC.

The chain has TRBV27 and TRBJ1-2; 11 nucleotides match TRBD1. V lost 3 bases and J lost 2; bases outside the gene matches: 2. Germline-derived CDR1 and CDR2 are MNHEY and SMNVEV (reference sequence). The CDR3 is 15 amino acids. The CDR3, as DNA: TGTGCCAGCAGTTTCCGGGACAGGGGGAACTATGGCTACACCTTC. Its translation is CASSFRDRGNYGYTF.

This chain links TRBV6-1 with TRBJ1-3; D is unclear. V was cut by 2 bases and J by 3 bases, with 5 bases left in between. Germline CDR1 is MNHNS and CDR2 is SASEGT. The CDR3 extends over 13 amino acids. CDR3 nucleotides: TGTGCCAGCAGTGAAAGGGTTGGAAACACCATATATTTT. It yields the protein CASSERVGNTIYF.

This clone was recorded only once. This rearrangement joins TRBV6-5 to TRBJ2-5, with D perhaps being TRBD1 or TRBD2 (5 bases each). The CDR3 contains 14 residues. The V gene's germline CDR1 is MNHEY and CDR2 SVGAGI. V was shortened by 4 bases and J by 1 base, with 10 bases between the two germline ends. The CDR3 protein is CASSWDGVQETQYF. CDR3 sequence (DNA): TGTGCCAGCAGTTGGGACGGGGTCCAAGAGACCCAGTACTTC.

This chain uses TRBV5-6 with TRBJ1-3, with no clear D. Trimming pared 2 bases from V and 0 bases from J, leaving 12 bases between. The CDR3 consists of 16 residues. Germline CDR1 and CDR2: SGHDT and YYEEEE. The CDR3 DNA reads as TGTGCCAGCAGCTTACGGTATACCAGCTCTGGAAACACCATATATTTT. Its translation: CASSLRYTSSGNTIYF.

The chain links TRBV6-6 to TRBJ1-1; no clear D gene. The CDR3 runs 15 residues. V gave up 2 bases and J gave up 1 base, with 11 bases separating them. Germline CDR1 reads MNHNY; CDR2 reads SVGAGI (reference sequence). The CDR3 nucleotides are TGTGCCAGCAGTTACCCCGAGGCAGCGAACACTGAAGCTTTCTTT. It encodes CASSYPEAANTEAFF.

V usage is TRBV2 and J usage is TRBJ1-2, with TRBD1 identical over 7 bases. The length of the CDR3 is 12 residues. Germline lookup yields CDR1 SNHLY and CDR2 FYNNEI. The V segment lost 5 bases and the J segment 4 bases; nucleotides outside the gene matches: 1. This CDR3 is CASSRTGYGYTF. CDR3 coding DNA: TGTGCCAGCAGTAGGACAGGCTATGGCTACACCTTC.

This rearrangement joins TRBV27 to TRBJ1-2, with 8 bases matching TRBD1. The V and J ends lost 1 base and 7 bases, in that order; junction bases with no gene match: 8. Germline V gene sequence: CDR1 MNHEY, CDR2 SMNVEV (reference sequence). The length of the CDR3 is 15 residues. CDR3 protein: CASSLLSTGEGGYTF. For the CDR3, the DNA is TGTGCCAGCAGTTTATTATCGACAGGGGAGGGTGGCTACACCTTC.

In its sample, this clone was seen a few times. V and J are TRBV6-5 and TRBJ1-3; D remains ambiguous. This CDR3 region has 13 residues. The germline V gene has CDR1 MNHEY and CDR2 SVGAGI. V was pared by 6 bases and J by 0 bases, with 6 bases between. The CDR3 is CASRQSSGNTIYF. CDR3 in DNA: TGTGCCAGCAGACAGAGCTCTGGAAACACCATATATTTT.

CDR3 coding DNA: TGTGCCCAGAGGGCTAGCGGGGGGACGACCCTCTCCTACGAGCAGTACTTC. It translates to CAQRASGGTTLSYEQYF. The gene calls are TRBV30 and TRBJ2-7; 11 nucleotides align to TRBD2. CDR1 is GTSNPN and CDR2 is SVGIG in the germline V gene (reference sequence). The CDR3 spans 17 residues. V shed 8 bases and J 0 bases; nucleotides not matched to a gene: 15.

The chain has TRBV29-1 and TRBJ1-4; 7 bases fit TRBD1. The germline gives CDR1 SQVTM, CDR2 ANQGSEA. There are 15 residues in the CDR3. J was trimmed by 5 bases and V by 7 bases; bases with no gene match: 13. CDR3 bases: TGCAGCGCGTGGTGGAGGGGGCTTTTAAATGAAAAACTGTTTTTT. Translated: CSAWWRGLLNEKLFF.

This clone was seen a single time. This CDR3 reads CAWSEGGGTDTQYF. In DNA, the CDR3 is TGTGCCTGGAGCGAGGGCGGGGGGACAGATACGCAGTATTTT. The genes are TRBV30 and TRBJ2-3; 8 nucleotides align to TRBD2. The V and J ends lost 3 bases and 3 bases, in that order; junction bases with no gene match: 5. In germline, CDR1 is GTSNPN, CDR2 SVGIG (reference sequence). This CDR3 region has 14 residues.

This chain uses TRBV27 with TRBJ1-2, with a tentative D call TRBD1 (5 bases). The CDR3 has 15 amino acids. Deletions cut 2 bases from V and 3 bases from J, with 13 bases between. The V gene's germline CDR1 is MNHEY and CDR2 SMNVEV (reference sequence). The CDR3 here is CASSLTQGSDYGYTF. The DNA for the CDR3 is TGTGCCAGCAGTTTAACCCAGGGCTCTGACTATGGCTACACCTTC.

This clone was seen once. The V call is TRBV5-1, the J call TRBJ1-2; D is ambiguous. Looked up from germline, CDR1 is SGHRS and CDR2 is YFSETQ. V was pared by 4 bases and J by 8 bases, with 18 bases between. The length of the CDR3 is 14 residues. The CDR3 nucleotides read TGCGCCAGCAGCGACGACTTGCTGCTGGGGGGCTACACCTTC. This translates into CASSDDLLLGGYTF.

Written as DNA, the CDR3 is TGTGCCAGCAGCCTGGGGAGGGGAAATGGCTACACCTTC. Translating gives CASSLGRGNGYTF. The chain recombines TRBV4-2 with TRBJ1-2, with D possibly being TRBD1 (5 bases). Trimming stripped 4 bases from V and 6 bases from J, with 12 bases between. CDR1 is LGHNA and CDR2 is YNFKEQ in the germline V gene. The CDR3 extends over 13 amino acids.

This clone was counted a single time. V gene TRBV24-1 combines with J gene TRBJ1-5; tentatively, D is TRBD1 (5 bases). CDR3 length equals 15 residues. V was pared by 5 bases and J by 6 bases, with 16 bases between. Germline V gene sequence: CDR1 KGHDR, CDR2 SFDVKD. The CDR3 is CATSGGNSRGQPQHF. CDR3 nucleotides: TGTGCCACCAGTGGAGGGAACTCAAGGGGTCAGCCCCAGCATTTT.

The chain has TRBV29-1 and TRBJ1-1; D not certain. This CDR3 region has 10 residues. Germline V gives CDR1 SQVTM, CDR2 ANQGSEA. With 4 bases removed from V and 6 bases from J, the gap between germline ends came to 6 bases. The CDR3 coding sequence is TGCAGCGTTGTAAAGGCTGAAGCTTTCTTT. Its translation is CSVVKAEAFF.

The rearrangement links TRBV7-2 to TRBJ1-2, with a possible D match to TRBD1 (5 bases). Trimming stripped 4 bases from V and 6 bases from J, with 12 bases between. This CDR3 is 13 amino acids long. The germline gives CDR1 SGHTA, CDR2 FQGNSA. The CDR3 sequence is CASSWGLRDGYTF. The CDR3 DNA is TGTGCCAGCAGCTGGGGACTAAGGGATGGCTACACCTTC.

The chain joins TRBV5-5 to TRBJ1-5; a possible D gene is TRBD1 (6 bases). This CDR3 contains 14 residues. The germline V gene encodes CDR1 SGHKS and CDR2 YYEKEE (reference sequence). The ends were cut back, 4 bases at V and 6 bases at J, with 14 bases in the middle. CDR3 protein: CASSGGTNGQPQHF. CDR3 in DNA: TGTGCCAGCAGCGGCGGGACAAACGGTCAGCCCCAGCATTTT. Variable domain in full (rest from reference TRBV5-5 and TRBJ1-5): DAGVTQSPTHLIKTRGQQVTLRCSPISGHKSVSWYQQVLGQGPQFIFQYYEKEERGRGNFPDRFSARQFPNYSSELNVNALLLGDSALYLCASSGGTNGQPQHFGDGTRLSIL.

The chain joins TRBV7-6 to TRBJ1-1; D gene unclear. Germline CDR1 and CDR2: SGHVS and FNYEAQ. The V gene lost 1 base and the J gene lost 1 base, with 16 bases spanning the gap. The CDR3 covers 17 residues. In DNA form, the CDR3 reads TGTGCCAGCAGCTTAGAGGGCCAGGTGGATTCGAACACTGAAGCTTTCTTT. It encodes CASSLEGQVDSNTEAFF. The full variable domain, in which reference TRBV7-6 and TRBJ1-1 provide the parts outside the CDR3, is GAGVSQSPRYKVTKRGQDVALRCDPISGHVSLYWYRQALGQGPEFLTYFNYEAQQDKSGLPNDRFSAERPEGSISTLTIQRTEQRDSAMYRCASSLEGQVDSNTEAFFGQGTRLTVV.

V and J are TRBV30 and TRBJ2-2, with D perhaps given as TRBD1 or TRBD2 (6 bases each). The CDR3 is made up of 16 amino acids. The V gene lost 0 bases and the J gene lost 3 bases, with 14 bases spanning the gap. Germline V gene lookup returns CDR1 GTSNPN and CDR2 SVGIG (reference sequence). This chain's CDR3 is CAWSVFGGADTGELFF. CDR3 nucleotide sequence: TGTGCCTGGAGTGTATTCGGGGGCGCGGACACCGGGGAGCTGTTTTTT.

This chain connects TRBV7-8 to TRBJ1-2; D gene ambiguous. The CDR3 has 13 amino acids. The germline V and J ends were trimmed by 5 bases and 3 bases, with 10 bases remaining between them. CDR1 and CDR2 (germline): SGHVS, FQNEAQ. CDR3 in amino acids: CASSQSGDYGYTF. CDR3 DNA: TGTGCCAGCAGCCAATCAGGCGACTATGGCTACACCTTC.

The chain joins TRBV5-1 to TRBJ1-5; D not certain. CDR1 and CDR2 from the germline V gene are SGHRS and YFSETQ. The CDR3 covers 14 residues. Trimming took 0 bases from V and 2 from J, leaving 6 bases between them. The CDR3 bases are TGCGCCAGCAGCTTGGATTGGCGCAATCAGCCCCAGCATTTT. Its protein product is CASSLDWRNQPQHF. The variable domain in full, with the rest retrieved from reference TRBV5-1 and TRBJ1-5, is KAGVTQTPRYLIKTRGQQVTLSCSPISGHRSVSWYQQTPGQGLQFLFEYFSETQRNKGNFPGRFSGRQFSNSRSEMNVSTLELGDSALYLCASSLDWRNQPQHFGDGTRLSIL.

This sequence joins TRBV27 and TRBJ2-1, with a weak D call TRBD1 (6 bases). CDR3 length: 15 residues. CDR1 MNHEY and CDR2 SMNVEV come from the germline V gene (reference sequence). V was pared by 3 bases and J by 9 bases, with 18 bases between. Here the CDR3 DNA reads TGTGCCAGCAGTTTGTACCAACTCAGGGGTGGTGAGCAGTTCTTC. Amino acid sequence: CASSLYQLRGGEQFF.

This chain uses TRBV7-6 with TRBJ2-1; possible D gene TRBD2, 5 bases. CDR3 size: 15 residues. The V gene lost 2 bases and the J gene lost 0 bases, with 8 bases spanning the gap. Germline V gives CDR1 SGHVS, CDR2 FNYEAQ. The chain's CDR3 is CASSLTGVSYNEQFF. The CDR3 region has the DNA TGTGCCAGCAGCTTAACCGGGGTCTCCTACAATGAGCAGTTCTTC.

This chain links TRBV30 with TRBJ1-1; D remains ambiguous. From germline, CDR1 is GTSNPN and CDR2 SVGIG (reference sequence). Trimming pared 3 bases from V and 4 bases from J, leaving 9 bases between. CDR3 size: 12 residues. CDR3 in amino acids: CAWRNSGTEAFF. As DNA, the CDR3 is TGTGCCTGGAGGAACTCGGGCACTGAAGCTTTCTTT.

The chain couples TRBV7-2 to TRBJ2-1; 15 bases fit TRBD2. Looked up from germline, CDR1 is SGHTA and CDR2 is FQGNSA. V lost 5 bases to trimming and J lost 10 bases; unmatched junction nucleotides: 6. The CDR3 length is 15 residues. The CDR3 here is CASSGLAGGPNEQFF. The CDR3 DNA sequence: TGTGCCAGCAGCGGACTAGCGGGGGGGCCTAACGAGCAGTTCTTC.